This T cell receptor (beta chain) was recovered during a study of T-cell memory formation after mild COVID-19. Using its own MiXCR run on the 5' RACE reads, TCRdb lists one record per CDR3 protein. The sample yields around 140,000 distinct CDR3 sequences, 15% to 20% seen once. The CDR3 has 15 amino acids. Germline-derived CDR1 and CDR2 are SGHTA and FQGNSA. V shed 1 base and J shed 0 bases, with 8 bases lying between them. This clonotype has only a few counts. Material: PBMCs or a T cell subset sorted from them (not recorded which). This sequence was found in an adult woman who had mild COVID-19 (a few samples of this study predate the infection). Cell type and time point are not known. V gene TRBV7-2 combines with J gene TRBJ2-3; D is uncertain. Here the CDR3 reads CASSLEVQSTDTQYF. The CDR3 nucleotides read TGTGCCAGCAGCTTAGAAGTACAGAGCACAGATACGCAGTATTTT.